The 11 T cell receptor beta chains below come from one sample, sequenced in a study of tumor-infiltrating lymphocytes in localized non-small cell lung cancer. Profiling relied on immunoSEQ multiplex PCR, and the TCRdb table lists in-frame clones only, not all of them. This sample carries approximately 13,000 clones, around 68% of them seen once, and the ten largest clones take about 9.8%. The sample consisted of lung tumor tissue. These receptors all stem from a human donor with non-small cell lung cancer.

The chain couples TRBV7-6 to TRBJ2-1; 9 bases are shared with TRBD1. This CDR3 comprises 16 residues. The V gene's germline CDR1 is SGHVS and CDR2 FNYEAQ. V lost 5 bases to trimming and J lost 7 bases; unmatched junction nucleotides: 12. Written as DNA, the CDR3 is TGTGCCAGCAGCGGACGCCGCCGACAGGGGGTGAATGAGCAGTTCTTC. This translates into CASSGRRRQGVNEQFF.

CDR3 nucleotide sequence: TGTGCCAGCAGTGGGATTTATACGCAGTATTTT. Its translation is CASSGIYTQYF. The chain is built from TRBV2 and TRBJ2-3; D not certain. The CDR3 runs to 11 residues. V was pared by 4 bases and J by 7 bases, with 6 bases between. Germline loops: CDR1 SNHLY, CDR2 FYNNEI.

CDR3 DNA: TGTGCCAGCCTTCCCCGGGACAGGGGTTATGAAAAACTGTTTTTT. Protein product: CASLPRDRGYEKLFF. The chain links TRBV6-1 to TRBJ1-4; 10 bases agree with TRBD1. Germline V gene lookup returns CDR1 MNHNS and CDR2 SASEGT. The CDR3 covers 15 residues. Germline trimming cut 8 bases from V and 6 bases from J; bases unmatched to any gene: 9.

This clone occurred a few times. V and J are TRBV4-3 and TRBJ2-3; 8 bases are a match to TRBD2. The CDR3 extends over 17 amino acids. Germline V CDR1 and CDR2: LGHNA, YSLEER. V gave up 0 bases and J gave up 5 bases; unmatched junction bases: 10. The DNA for the CDR3 is TGCGCCAGCAGCCAAGATGCCCCGGGGGGGCCTGGAGATACGCAGTATTTT. Its protein is CASSQDAPGGPGDTQYF.

The chain recombines TRBV19 with TRBJ1-1; possibly TRBD1 for D (6 bases). V lost 5 bases and J 4 bases, leaving 11 bases between the germline ends. From germline, CDR1 is LNHDA and CDR2 SQIVND (reference sequence). The CDR3 loop spans 13 amino acids. The CDR3 here is CASSRGGSTEAFF. Here the CDR3 DNA reads TGTGCCAGTAGTCGAGGGGGGAGCACTGAAGCTTTCTTT.

V usage is TRBV4-1 and J usage is TRBJ2-7; D unresolved. V shed 0 bases and J shed 4 bases, with 16 bases lying between them. The germline gives CDR1 MGHRA, CDR2 YSYEKL. This CDR3 contains 16 residues. For the CDR3, the DNA is TGCGCCAGCAGCCAAGACCCCCGGGCAGGTGGGTACGAGCAGTACTTC. Protein: CASSQDPRAGGYEQYF.

This clone turned up a few times. The chain carries TRBV27 and TRBJ2-7; tentative D call: TRBD1 (5 bases). The CDR3 covers 15 residues. Trimming pared 1 base from V and 2 bases from J, leaving 12 bases between. Germline lookup yields CDR1 MNHEY and CDR2 SMNVEV (reference sequence). The CDR3 reads CASSLWGREAYEQYF. In DNA, the CDR3 is TGTGCCAGCAGTTTATGGGGCAGGGAAGCCTACGAGCAGTACTTC.

The V and J genes are TRBV18 and TRBJ1-6, with 9 bases lining up with TRBD1. The V and J ends lost 6 bases and 8 bases, in that order; junction bases with no gene match: 5. Germline V gives CDR1 KGHSH, CDR2 LQKENI. The CDR3 spans 14 residues. Here the CDR3 reads CASSPRQGDSPLHF. CDR3 coding DNA: TGTGCCAGCTCGCCAAGACAGGGGGATTCACCCCTCCACTTT.

V gene TRBV4-1 combines with J gene TRBJ1-5, with a tentative D call TRBD1 (5 bases). This CDR3 contains 15 residues. Germline assignment: CDR1 MGHRA and CDR2 YSYEKL. Trimming left V 0 bases short and J 2 bases short, with 8 bases between. The CDR3 DNA sequence: TGCGCCAGCAGCCAAGACGGGGGGGGCAATCAGCCCCAGCATTTT. It encodes CASSQDGGGNQPQHF.

The rearrangement uses TRBV7-9 and TRBJ1-6; D is uncertain. The CDR3 has 15 amino acids. V shed 3 bases and J shed 8 bases, with 14 bases lying between them. Germline V gene data show CDR1 as SEHNR and CDR2 as FQNEAQ (reference sequence). The CDR3 protein is CASSFAQVLDSPLHF. The DNA for the CDR3 is TGTGCCAGCAGCTTCGCTCAAGTTCTCGATTCACCCCTCCACTTT.

The rearrangement uses TRBV7-9 and TRBJ1-4, with unresolved D. This CDR3 is built from 13 residues. Per the germline V gene, CDR1 is SEHNR and CDR2 is FQNEAQ (reference sequence). Trimming pared 1 base from V and 8 bases from J, leaving 8 bases between. This CDR3 reads CASSLVSDEKLFF. The CDR3 nucleotides are TGTGCCAGCAGCTTAGTGTCGGACGAAAAACTGTTTTTT. The complete variable domain, with remaining parts taken from reference TRBV7-9 and TRBJ1-4, reads DTGVSQNPRHKITKRGQNVTFRCDPISEHNRLYWYRQTLGQGPEFLTYFQNEAQLEKSRLLSDRFSAERPKGSFSTLEIQRTEQGDSAMYLCASSLVSDEKLFFGSGTQLSVL.